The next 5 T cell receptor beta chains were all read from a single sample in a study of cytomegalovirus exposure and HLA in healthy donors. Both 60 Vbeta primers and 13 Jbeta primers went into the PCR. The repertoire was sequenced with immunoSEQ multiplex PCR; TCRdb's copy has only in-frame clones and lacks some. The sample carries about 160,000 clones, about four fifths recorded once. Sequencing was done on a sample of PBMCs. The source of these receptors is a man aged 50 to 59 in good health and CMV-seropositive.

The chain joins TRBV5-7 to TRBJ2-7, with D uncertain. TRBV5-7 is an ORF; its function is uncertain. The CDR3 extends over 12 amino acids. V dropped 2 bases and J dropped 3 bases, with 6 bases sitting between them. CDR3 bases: TGTGCCAGCAGCTTAGGCGGCTACGAGCAGTACTTC. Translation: CASSLGGYEQYF.

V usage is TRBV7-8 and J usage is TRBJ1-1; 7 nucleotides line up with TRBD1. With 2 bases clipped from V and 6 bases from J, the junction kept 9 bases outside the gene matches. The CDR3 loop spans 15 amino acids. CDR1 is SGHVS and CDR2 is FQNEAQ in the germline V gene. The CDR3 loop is CASSLWEQGIPEAFF. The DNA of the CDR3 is TGTGCCAGCAGCTTATGGGAACAGGGGATTCCTGAAGCTTTCTTT.

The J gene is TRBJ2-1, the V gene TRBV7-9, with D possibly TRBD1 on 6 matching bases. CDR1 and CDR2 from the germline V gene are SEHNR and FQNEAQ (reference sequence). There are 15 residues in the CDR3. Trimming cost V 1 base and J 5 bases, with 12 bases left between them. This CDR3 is CASSLGGGRDNEQFF. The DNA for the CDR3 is TGTGCCAGCAGCTTAGGAGGGGGAAGGGACAATGAGCAGTTCTTC.

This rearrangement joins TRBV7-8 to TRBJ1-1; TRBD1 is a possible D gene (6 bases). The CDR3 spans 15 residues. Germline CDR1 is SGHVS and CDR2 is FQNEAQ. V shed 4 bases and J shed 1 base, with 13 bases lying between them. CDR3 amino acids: CASSSLGTRNTEAFF. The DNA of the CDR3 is TGTGCCAGCAGCTCCCTGGGGACAAGGAACACTGAAGCTTTCTTT.

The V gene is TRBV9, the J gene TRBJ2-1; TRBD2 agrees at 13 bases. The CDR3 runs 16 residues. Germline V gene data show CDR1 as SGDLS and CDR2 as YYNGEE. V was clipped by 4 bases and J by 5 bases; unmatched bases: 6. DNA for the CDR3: TGTGCCAGCAGCCCCCAGACTAGCGGGGGGCACAATGAGCAGTTCTTC. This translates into CASSPQTSGGHNEQFF.